Each of the 10 T cell receptor beta chains below was sequenced from the same sample in a study of blood T cell repertoires in COVID-19. Using immunoSEQ multiplex PCR, the repertoire was profiled, and TCRdb retains in-frame clones only, with some absent. The sample has about 40,000 clones, around nine tenths seen once; the top ten hold roughly 10%. The sequencing sample was made of peripheral blood. These TCRs come from a woman between 65 and 79 years old with acute or convalescent COVID-19.

The chain uses TRBV6-5 and TRBJ2-1; D ambiguous. The germline V gene encodes CDR1 MNHEY and CDR2 SVGAGI. The ends were cut back, 7 bases at V and 2 bases at J, with 9 bases in the middle. The CDR3 is made up of 13 amino acids. The CDR3 DNA reads as TGTGCCAGCAAAGGCGGAACCTACAATGAGCAGTTCTTC. Translation gives CASKGGTYNEQFF.

This rearrangement joins TRBV7-9 to TRBJ1-4; 9 bases are a match to TRBD1. Germline loops: CDR1 SEHNR, CDR2 FQNEAQ (reference sequence). Trimming at V came to 5 bases and at J to 6 bases, leaving 4 bases not matched to a gene. The CDR3 length is 14 residues. In DNA form, the CDR3 reads TGTGCCAGCAGCCCGGGACAGGGTGATGAAAAACTGTTTTTT. Its translation: CASSPGQGDEKLFF.

J is TRBJ2-3 and V is TRBV5-1; D is ambiguous. CDR3 size: 14 residues. V lost 5 bases and J lost 1, with 11 bases in between. The germline V gene encodes CDR1 SGHRS and CDR2 YFSETQ. In DNA form, the CDR3 reads TGCGCCAGCAGGCTAGGATATGGCACAGATACGCAGTATTTT. Its protein product is CASRLGYGTDTQYF.

V and J are TRBV6-5 and TRBJ2-3, with TRBD2 matching over 9 bases. The junction had 3 bases not matched to a gene; V was cut back by 8 bases and J by 0 bases. Germline CDR1 reads MNHEY; CDR2 reads SVGAGI. The CDR3 has 14 residues. The CDR3: CASGTSGSTDTQYF. The CDR3 bases are TGTGCCAGCGGAACTAGCGGGAGCACAGATACGCAGTATTTT.

As DNA, the CDR3 is TGTGCCAGCAGTGAACCCGGGACAGGGTATGGCTACACCTTC. Its protein is CASSEPGTGYGYTF. The chain combines TRBV25-1 with TRBJ1-2, with TRBD1 matching 9 bases. The germline V gene encodes CDR1 MGHDK and CDR2 SYGVNS. The CDR3 sequence is 14 residues long. Unmatched junction bases numbered 3, after V lost 2 bases and J lost 5 bases.

The gene calls are TRBV19 and TRBJ2-3; 8 bases line up with TRBD1. The germline CDR1 and CDR2 sequences are LNHDA and SQIVND (reference sequence). The CDR3 covers 13 residues. V lost 10 bases, J lost 5 bases, and 8 bases stayed unmatched. CDR3 amino acids: CATSPTGEDTQYF. The CDR3 nucleotides are TGTGCCACCTCACCGACAGGGGAAGATACGCAGTATTTT. Based on the CDR3 plus reference TRBV19 and TRBJ2-3, the full variable domain is DGGITQSPKYLFRKEGQNVTLSCEQNLNHDAMYWYRQDPGQGLRLIYYSQIVNDFQKGDIAEGYSVSREKKESFPLTVTSAQKNPTAFYLCATSPTGEDTQYFGPGTRLTVL.

The chain links TRBV5-4 to TRBJ2-1; 9 bases fit TRBD2. Germline V gene lookup returns CDR1 SGHNT and CDR2 YYREEE (reference sequence). The CDR3 loop spans 17 amino acids. V shed 5 bases and J 10 bases; nucleotides not matched to a gene: 19. The CDR3, as DNA: TGTGCCAGCAGGCTTCCCCTCGGGCGGGAGGGCCACGGAGAGCAGTTCTTC. Translating gives CASRLPLGREGHGEQFF.

The chain employs TRBV10-3 and TRBJ1-3; 9 bases line up with TRBD1. This CDR3 has 13 amino acids. Germline loops: CDR1 ENHRY, CDR2 SYGVKD. The V gene end was trimmed by 9 bases and the J gene end by 1 base; junction bases not matched to a gene: 1. DNA of the CDR3: TGTGCCATACAGGGGGCATCTGGAAACACCATATATTTT. Protein sequence: CAIQGASGNTIYF.

The CDR3 spells CASSYDLEATDTQYF. CDR3 DNA sequence: TGTGCCAGCAGTTACGATCTAGAAGCCACAGATACGCAGTATTTT. The V call is TRBV6-2 or TRBV6-3, the J call TRBJ2-3; D gene ambiguous. Germline CDR1 is MNHEY and CDR2 is SVGEGT. V shed 2 bases and J shed 2 bases, with 11 bases lying between them. This CDR3 comprises 15 residues.

The chain has TRBV6-2 or TRBV6-3 and TRBJ2-2, with TRBD2 identical over 11 bases. The CDR3 extends over 15 amino acids. After removal of 6 bases from V and 7 bases from J, the junction contained 7 bases not matched to a gene. Germline V gene lookup returns CDR1 MNHEY and CDR2 SVGEGT. CDR3 in DNA: TGTGCCAGCAGCCTACTAGCGGGGGTTATCGGGGAGCTGTTTTTT. Encoded protein: CASSLLAGVIGELFF.